These 8 T cell receptor beta chains were sequenced from one sample in a study of blood T cell repertoires in COVID-19. Data came from immunoSEQ multiplex PCR; TCRdb stores just in-frame clones and leaves some out. Found here are 210,000 or so clones, approximately 89% of them singletons; the top ten hold around 3.7%. Sequenced material: PBMCs or T cells enriched from blood (not recorded which). Source of these receptors: a woman aged 25 to 39 who had been exposed to COVID-19.

The chain uses TRBV2 and TRBJ1-3, with TRBD1 as a possible D gene (5 bases). The V end lost 10 bases, the J end lost 0 bases, and 13 bases lay between the germline ends. Germline V gives CDR1 SNHLY, CDR2 FYNNEI. The CDR3 totals 14 residues. The CDR3 DNA reads TGTGCCACCTGGGGCGGGAACTCTGGAAACACCATATATTTT. This translates into CATWGGNSGNTIYF.

The chain links TRBV7-9 to TRBJ2-7; no firm D call. From germline, CDR1 is SEHNR and CDR2 FQNEAQ (reference sequence). The length of the CDR3 is 15 residues. Trimming took 2 bases from V and 2 from J, leaving 13 bases between them. The CDR3, as DNA: TGTGCCAGCAGCTTAAGCACGTCCTATACCTACGAGCAGTACTTC. Translating it yields CASSLSTSYTYEQYF.

This clone has ten or more counts. The DNA for the CDR3 is TGTGCCCCCCGGGGGAGGGTTACTTACTCCTACGAGCAGTACTTC. As protein: CAPRGRVTYSYEQYF. The chain carries TRBV15 and TRBJ2-7; 7 nucleotides align to TRBD2. The germline CDR1 and CDR2 sequences are LNHNV and YYDKDF (reference sequence). The CDR3 has 15 amino acids. The trim removed 11 bases at V and 0 bases at J, leaving 13 bases unmatched.

The chain carries TRBV4-2 and TRBJ2-1, with 7 bases fitting TRBD2. Losses at the gene ends were 3 bases for V and 10 bases for J; bases not matched to a gene: 6. Per germline, CDR1 LGHNA and CDR2 YNFKEQ. The CDR3 consists of 13 residues. CDR3 DNA: TGTGCCAGCAGCCAGGCACTAGCGAGCGAGCAGTTCTTC. It yields the protein CASSQALASEQFF.

The chain is built from TRBV21-1 and TRBJ2-7; the table's D call, TRBD1, was not checked against the DNA. TRBV21-1 is described as a pseudogene. This CDR3 has 16 amino acids. The CDR3: CASSKGAALRYYEQYF. The CDR3 DNA is TGTGCCAGCAGCAAAGGGGCAGCCTTAAGGTACTACGAGCAGTACTTC.

V gene TRBV19 combines with J gene TRBJ1-1, with D possibly being TRBD1 (5 bases). Germline V gene sequence: CDR1 LNHDA, CDR2 SQIVND (reference sequence). V lost 2 bases to trimming and J lost 7 bases, with 11 bases between them. This CDR3 has 13 amino acids. The CDR3 region is CASSIRGSGEAFF. CDR3 bases: TGTGCCAGTAGTATAAGGGGTAGTGGTGAAGCTTTCTTT.

CDR3: CASSPEGTSYEQYF. CDR3 DNA: TGCGCCAGCAGCCCCGAAGGGACTAGCTACGAGCAGTACTTC. The chain couples TRBV5-1 to TRBJ2-7; 8 nucleotides agree with TRBD2. The CDR3 sequence is 14 residues long. The V gene end was trimmed by 4 bases and the J gene end by 3 bases; junction bases not matched to a gene: 6. Germline V gene data show CDR1 as SGHRS and CDR2 as YFSETQ.

The V gene is TRBV24-1, the J gene TRBJ2-7; 7 bases agree with TRBD1. CDR3 size: 14 residues. Per the germline V gene, CDR1 is KGHDR and CDR2 is SFDVKD. The trim removed 5 bases at V and 2 bases at J, leaving 5 bases unmatched. CDR3 DNA: TGTGCCACCAGTGCGAGGGGGCACCCCTACGAGCAGTACTTC. Protein product: CATSARGHPYEQYF.